These T cell receptor beta chains were read from a single sample in a study of cytomegalovirus exposure and HLA in healthy donors. Using immunoSEQ multiplex PCR, the repertoire was profiled, and TCRdb retains in-frame clones only, with some absent. The table shows some 82,000 clones, with 70% to 85% occurring only once. The sample consisted of PBMCs. Receptors originate from a woman in her fifties or sixties in good health and CMV-seronegative. The CDR3 runs from the conserved cysteine through the conserved F or W. D genes are given only for firm matches. Clone size, where shown, is once, few, many, or a class for clones that have expanded.

D: TRBD2
V: TRBV9
J: TRBJ2-1
length: 14
size: -
CDR3: CASSSGGSANEQFF
DNA: TGTGCCAGCAGTAGCGGGGGTTCCGCCAATGAGCAGTTCTTC

D: -
V: TRBV6-6
J: TRBJ1-5
length: 14
size: -
CDR3: CASMGEEGIQPQHF
DNA: TGTGCCAGCATGGGAGAGGAAGGAATTCAGCCCCAGCATTTT

D: TRBD1
V: TRBV15
J: TRBJ1-4
length: 16
size: few
CDR3: CATSRDPGQGREKLFF
DNA: TGTGCCACCAGCAGAGATCCGGGACAGGGGAGAGAAAAACTGTTTTTT

D: -
V: TRBV9
J: TRBJ1-6
length: 15
size: -
CDR3: CASSVEAQSNSPLHF
DNA: TGTGCCAGCAGCGTAGAAGCACAGTCTAATTCACCCCTCCACTTT

D: TRBD1
V: TRBV4-1
J: TRBJ2-6
length: 18
size: -
CDR3: CASSPRPGTGPGANVLTF
DNA: TGCGCCAGCAGCCCGCGTCCCGGGACAGGGCCCGGGGCCAACGTCCTGACTTTC

D: TRBD1
V: TRBV19
J: TRBJ1-5
length: 14
size: few
CDR3: CASRQTGSNQPQHF
DNA: TGTGCCAGTAGGCAGACAGGGAGCAATCAGCCCCAGCATTTT

D: -
V: TRBV6-1
J: TRBJ2-5
length: 15
size: few
CDR3: CASIDPTEMQETQYF
DNA: TGTGCCAGCATCGATCCGACAGAAATGCAAGAGACCCAGTACTTC

D: -
V: TRBV5-1
J: TRBJ2-7
length: 15
size: -
CDR3: CASSIHALSSYEQYF
DNA: TGCGCCAGCAGCATACACGCTCTCAGCTCCTACGAGCAGTACTTC

D: -
V: TRBV6-4
J: TRBJ1-1
length: 13
size: few
CDR3: CASSMTGNTEAFF
DNA: TGTGCCAGCAGTATGACAGGAAACACTGAAGCTTTCTTT

D: TRBD1
V: TRBV7-9
J: TRBJ1-5
length: 15
size: -
CDR3: CASSLTGLSNQPQHF
DNA: TGTGCCAGCAGCTTGACAGGGCTTAGCAATCAGCCCCAGCATTTT

D: TRBD2
V: TRBV28
J: TRBJ2-3
length: 17
size: few
CDR3: CASSYSGSPLGTDTQYF
DNA: TGTGCCAGCAGTTATAGCGGGTCTCCCTTGGGGACAGATACGCAGTATTTT

D: TRBD2
V: TRBV28
J: TRBJ2-1
length: 18
size: -
CDR3: CASSGTSGRWPLENEQFF
DNA: TGTGCCAGCAGTGGGACTAGCGGGAGGTGGCCGTTAGAGAATGAGCAGTTCTTC

D: -
V: TRBV5-4
J: TRBJ2-2
length: 13
size: -
CDR3: CASSLQGTGELFF
DNA: TGTGCCAGCAGCTTGCAGGGGACCGGGGAGCTGTTTTTT

D: -
V: TRBV29-1
J: TRBJ2-7
length: 14
size: -
CDR3: CSAETETNPYEQYF
DNA: TGCAGCGCAGAGACAGAAACCAACCCCTACGAGCAGTACTTC

D: -
V: TRBV6-1
J: TRBJ2-1
length: 15
size: -
CDR3: CASRPRGTAYNEQFF
DNA: TGTGCCAGCAGGCCCCGCGGGACAGCCTACAATGAGCAGTTCTTC

D: TRBD1
V: TRBV18
J: TRBJ1-1
length: 16
size: -
CDR3: CASLSGTGGLSTEAFF
DNA: TGTGCCAGCTTGTCCGGGACAGGGGGCCTGAGCACTGAAGCTTTCTTT

D: TRBD1
V: TRBV6-5
J: TRBJ1-2
length: 13
size: few
CDR3: CASSYRSGGGYTF
DNA: TGTGCCAGCAGTTACCGTTCAGGGGGCGGCTACACCTTC

D: TRBD1
V: TRBV25-1
J: TRBJ2-5
length: 14
size: -
CDR3: CASSDRTGLETQYF
DNA: TGTGCCAGCAGTGACCGGACAGGGTTGGAGACCCAGTACTTC

D: -
V: TRBV5-1
J: TRBJ1-4
length: 15
size: -
CDR3: CASSVTGTTNEKLFF
DNA: TGCGCCAGCAGCGTAACAGGGACGACTAATGAAAAACTGTTTTTT

D: -
V: TRBV7-3
J: TRBJ1-1
length: 15
size: -
CDR3: CASRSTGQRNTEAFF
DNA: TGTGCCAGCAGGAGTACTGGACAGCGGAACACTGAAGCTTTCTTT

D: -
V: TRBV6-5
J: TRBJ2-7
length: 14
size: -
CDR3: CASSSTARWWEQYF
DNA: TGTGCCAGCAGTTCAACCGCTAGGTGGTGGGAGCAGTACTTC

D: -
V: TRBV5-4
J: TRBJ2-1
length: 16
size: -
CDR3: CASSSLGRGQNNEQFF
DNA: TGTGCCAGCAGCTCATTGGGCAGGGGCCAAAACAATGAGCAGTTCTTC

D: -
V: TRBV5-6
J: TRBJ1-2
length: 13
size: -
CDR3: CASSFRTAPGYTF
DNA: TGTGCCAGCAGCTTCCGGACAGCTCCTGGCTACACCTTC

D: TRBD1
V: TRBV13
J: TRBJ1-2
length: 16
size: -
CDR3: CASSLVGGQGYYGYTF
DNA: TGTGCCAGCAGCTTAGTAGGGGGACAGGGATACTATGGCTACACCTTC

D: TRBD1
V: TRBV7-2
J: TRBJ1-2
length: 14
size: -
CDR3: CASSPLRQGRGYTF
DNA: TGTGCCAGCAGCCCTCTCCGACAGGGCCGTGGCTACACCTTC